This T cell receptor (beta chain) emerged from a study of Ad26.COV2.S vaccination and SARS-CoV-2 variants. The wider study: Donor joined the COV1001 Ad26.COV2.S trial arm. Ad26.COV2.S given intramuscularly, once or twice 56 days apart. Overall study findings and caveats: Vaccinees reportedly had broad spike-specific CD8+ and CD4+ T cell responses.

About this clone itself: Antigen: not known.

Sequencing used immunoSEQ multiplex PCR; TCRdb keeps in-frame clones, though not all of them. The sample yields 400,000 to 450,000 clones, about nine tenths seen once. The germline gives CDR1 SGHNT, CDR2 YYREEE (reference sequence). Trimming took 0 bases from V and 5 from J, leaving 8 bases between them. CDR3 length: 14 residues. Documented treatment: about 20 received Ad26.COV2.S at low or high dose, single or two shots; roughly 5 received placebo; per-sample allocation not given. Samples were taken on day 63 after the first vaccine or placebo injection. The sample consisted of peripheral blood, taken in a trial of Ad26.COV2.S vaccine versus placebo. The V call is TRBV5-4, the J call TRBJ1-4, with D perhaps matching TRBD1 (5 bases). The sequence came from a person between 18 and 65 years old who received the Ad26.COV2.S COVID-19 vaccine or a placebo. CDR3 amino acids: CASSLARDNEKLFF. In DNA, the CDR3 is TGTGCCAGCAGCTTGGCCAGGGACAATGAAAAACTGTTTTTT.